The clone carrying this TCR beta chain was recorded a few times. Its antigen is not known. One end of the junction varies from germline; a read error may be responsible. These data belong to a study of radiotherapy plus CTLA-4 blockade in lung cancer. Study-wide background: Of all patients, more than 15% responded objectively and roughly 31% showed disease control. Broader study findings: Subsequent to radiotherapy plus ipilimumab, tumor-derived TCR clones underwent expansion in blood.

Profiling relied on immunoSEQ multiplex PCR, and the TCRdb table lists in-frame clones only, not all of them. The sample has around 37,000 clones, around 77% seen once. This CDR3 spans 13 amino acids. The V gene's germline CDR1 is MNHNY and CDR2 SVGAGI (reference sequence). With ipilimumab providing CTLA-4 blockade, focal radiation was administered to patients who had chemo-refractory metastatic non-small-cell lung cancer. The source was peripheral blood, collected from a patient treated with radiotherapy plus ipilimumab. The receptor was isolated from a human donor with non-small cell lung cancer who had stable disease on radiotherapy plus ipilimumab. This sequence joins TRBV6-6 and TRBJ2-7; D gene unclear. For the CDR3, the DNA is TGTGCCATCAGTGAGTCGTCCGCCTACGAGCAGTACTTC. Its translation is CAISESSAYEQYF.